This T cell receptor (beta chain) was sequenced during a study of blood T cell repertoires in COVID-19. Unmatched junction bases numbered 6, after V lost 5 bases and J lost 4 bases. The CDR3 loop spans 15 amino acids. The germline CDR1 and CDR2 sequences are MNHEY and SVGEGT. Sequencing used immunoSEQ multiplex PCR; TCRdb keeps in-frame clones, though not all of them. The sample includes some 150,000 clones, around 83% seen only once; the top ten take more than 8.5%. The source material was PBMCs or T cells enriched from blood (not recorded which). This chain uses TRBV6-2 or TRBV6-3 with TRBJ2-2; 8 bases align to TRBD2. This receptor was identified in a man aged 45-65 years who had recovered from COVID-19. CDR3: CASSVTRGGTGELFF. In DNA form, the CDR3 reads TGTGCCAGCAGTGTAACTCGGGGGGGCACCGGGGAGCTGTTTTTT.